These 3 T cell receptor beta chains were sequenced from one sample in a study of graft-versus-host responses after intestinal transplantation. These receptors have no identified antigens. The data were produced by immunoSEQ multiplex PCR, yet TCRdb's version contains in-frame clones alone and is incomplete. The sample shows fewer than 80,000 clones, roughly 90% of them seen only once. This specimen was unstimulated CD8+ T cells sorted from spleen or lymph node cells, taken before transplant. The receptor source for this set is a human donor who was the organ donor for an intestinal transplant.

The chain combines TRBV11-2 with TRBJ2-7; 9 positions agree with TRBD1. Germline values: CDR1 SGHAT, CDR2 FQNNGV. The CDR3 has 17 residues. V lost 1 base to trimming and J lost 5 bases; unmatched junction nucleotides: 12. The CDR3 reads CASSLAVSGTGIDEQYF. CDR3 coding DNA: TGTGCCAGCAGCTTAGCGGTCTCCGGGACAGGGATCGACGAGCAGTACTTC.

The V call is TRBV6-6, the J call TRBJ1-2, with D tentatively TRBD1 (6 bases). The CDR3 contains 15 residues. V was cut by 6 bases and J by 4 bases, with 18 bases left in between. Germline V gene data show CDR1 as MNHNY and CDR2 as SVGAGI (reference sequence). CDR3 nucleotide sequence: TGTGCCAGCAGGCGCCCCAGGGGTGGAAGCTATGGCTACACCTTC. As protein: CASRRPRGGSYGYTF.

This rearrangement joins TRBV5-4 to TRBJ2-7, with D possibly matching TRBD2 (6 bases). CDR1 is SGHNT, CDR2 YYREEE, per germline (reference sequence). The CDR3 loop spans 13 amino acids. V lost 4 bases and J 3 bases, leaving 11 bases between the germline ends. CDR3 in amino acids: CASSPVGGYEQYF. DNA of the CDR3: TGTGCCAGCAGCCCGGTCGGGGGCTACGAGCAGTACTTC.